The 28 T cell receptor beta chains given below trace back to one sample, sequenced in a study of a mutant IDH1 vaccine in newly diagnosed glioma (dated by TCRdb to the early 2020s). The library was prepared using the immunoSEQ multiplex PCR assay. The immuneACCESS repertoire file appears here via TCRdb, limited to in-frame rearrangements. These files lack a portion of the clones; in checked studies, under half of the deficit traces to unresolved V genes, and the cause of the others is not known. A total of about 50,000 clones appear in this sample, approximately 88% of them only once. The ten most abundant clones make up 3.5% to 5.5% of the sample. The intended sense of this specimen's time point label: week 47, end of study. Every vaccine dose consisted of 300 ug of a 20-mer mutant IDH1 peptide in Montanide, administered subcutaneously together with topical imiquimod. The antigens for these receptors are not known.

Sample: PBMCs, taken from a glioma patient whose treatment included an IDH1 peptide vaccine. The receptors were gathered from a woman in her thirties with glioma. Some clones in this sample may be carry-over from other donors' samples.

This clone was counted between two and nine times. This sequence joins TRBV25-1 and TRBJ2-1; TRBD2 aligns across 11 bases. Germline-derived CDR1 and CDR2 are MGHDK and SYGVNS. The CDR3 is made up of 17 amino acids. Trimming took 6 bases from V and 5 from J; bases not matched to a gene: 12. The CDR3 protein is CASSPSHGTSGHNEQFF. Here the CDR3 DNA reads TGTGCCAGCAGCCCCTCCCACGGGACTAGCGGCCACAATGAGCAGTTCTTC.

The V gene is TRBV27, the J gene TRBJ2-5, with 8 bases that match TRBD1. Unmatched junction bases numbered 11, after V lost 6 bases and J lost 2 bases. The CDR3 has 16 residues. CDR1 is MNHEY and CDR2 is SMNVEV in the germline V gene (reference sequence). The CDR3 reads CASSRHTGGWQETQYF. CDR3 in DNA: TGTGCCAGCAGCAGGCATACAGGGGGGTGGCAAGAGACCCAGTACTTC.

The chain recombines TRBV19 with TRBJ1-3; D gene ambiguous. Germline lookup yields CDR1 LNHDA and CDR2 SQIVND (reference sequence). V was pared by 8 bases and J by 4 bases, with 15 bases between. This CDR3 is 14 amino acids long. The chain's CDR3 is CASHQTPRGNTIYF. The CDR3 DNA follows: TGTGCCAGTCACCAAACCCCCAGGGGAAACACCATATATTTT.

The rearrangement joins TRBV4-1 to TRBJ2-5; TRBD2 matches 14 bases. The germline gives CDR1 MGHRA, CDR2 YSYEKL. The CDR3 spans 16 residues. J was trimmed by 7 bases and V by 0 bases; bases with no gene match: 4. The CDR3 sequence is CASSQETSGRGGTQYF. CDR3 sequence (DNA): TGCGCCAGCAGCCAAGAGACTAGCGGGAGGGGCGGGACCCAGTACTTC.

V usage is TRBV2 and J usage is TRBJ1-2, with TRBD1 identical over 10 bases. The CDR3 length is 20 residues. The ends lost 5 bases at V and 2 bases at J; junction bases unmatched: 20. The germline CDR1 and CDR2 sequences are SNHLY and FYNNEI. The CDR3 spells CASSLSPGRDRGRLNYGYTF. CDR3 nucleotides: TGTGCCAGCAGTCTTTCCCCAGGCCGGGACAGGGGACGCCTGAACTATGGCTACACCTTC.

The rearrangement joins TRBV27 to TRBJ2-5; the match to TRBD2 covers 7 bases. The V gene end was trimmed by 4 bases and the J gene end by 1 base; junction bases not matched to a gene: 6. CDR1 and CDR2 from the germline V gene are MNHEY and SMNVEV (reference sequence). The CDR3 contains 15 residues. For the CDR3, the DNA is TGTGCCAGCAGTTCTTGGGGGACTACCCAAGAGACCCAGTACTTC. This codes for CASSSWGTTQETQYF.

The chain is built from TRBV2 and TRBJ2-3; 9 bases are shared with TRBD2. The CDR3 is 15 residues long. Looked up from germline, CDR1 is SNHLY and CDR2 is FYNNEI. V trimming: 8 bases; J trimming: 3 bases; junction bases outside the gene matches: 9. The CDR3 DNA is TGTGCCAGCGATATAGCGGGAGCCCATACAGATACGCAGTATTTT. Its protein product is CASDIAGAHTDTQYF.

This chain uses TRBV7-8 with TRBJ2-1; D possibly uses TRBD1 or TRBD2 (5 bases each). Trimming removed 5 bases at V and 5 bases at J, with 13 bases between. The CDR3 length is 14 residues. The germline gives CDR1 SGHVS, CDR2 FQNEAQ. The CDR3 protein is CASSGRDGNNEQFF. In DNA, the CDR3 is TGTGCCAGCAGCGGACGGGACGGAAACAATGAGCAGTTCTTC.

The J gene is TRBJ2-7, the V gene TRBV7-9, with TRBD2 matching 9 bases. Trimming took 8 bases from V and 2 from J; bases not matched to a gene: 13. The CDR3 has 16 amino acids. The V gene's germline CDR1 is SEHNR and CDR2 FQNEAQ (reference sequence). The CDR3 protein is CASRRGWKREAYEQYF. CDR3 DNA: TGTGCCAGCCGCCGCGGCTGGAAGCGGGAGGCCTACGAGCAGTACTTC.

This clone was observed once. This chain joins TRBV5-6 and TRBJ1-5; no clear D gene. This CDR3 contains 13 residues. Trimming removed 4 bases at V and 5 bases at J, with 10 bases between. CDR1 and CDR2 (germline): SGHDT, YYEEEE. The CDR3 is CASSQSPDQPQHF. CDR3 in DNA: TGTGCCAGCAGCCAGTCCCCGGATCAGCCCCAGCATTTT.

The rearrangement joins TRBV4-1 to TRBJ1-5, with 7 nucleotides matching TRBD1. Trimming at V came to 5 bases and at J to 3 bases, leaving 7 bases not matched to a gene. Germline loops: CDR1 MGHRA, CDR2 YSYEKL. This CDR3 is 15 amino acids long. As DNA, the CDR3 is TGCGCCAGCAGCGCCGGACAGGTCATCAATCAGCCCCAGCATTTT. Its protein product is CASSAGQVINQPQHF.

The CDR3 DNA reads as TGTGCCAGCAGTTACTCCAGGGACACTGAAGCTTTCTTT. Amino acid sequence: CASSYSRDTEAFF. The chain is built from TRBV6-5 and TRBJ1-1; tentative D call: TRBD1 (5 bases). The ends were cut back, 0 bases at V and 3 bases at J, with 5 bases in the middle. CDR3 length: 13 residues. Germline loops: CDR1 MNHEY, CDR2 SVGAGI.

The chain couples TRBV2 to TRBJ1-1, with TRBD1 matching over 9 bases. The CDR3 extends over 14 amino acids. Trimming took 10 bases from V and 1 from J; bases not matched to a gene: 7. Germline values: CDR1 SNHLY, CDR2 FYNNEI. Here the CDR3 DNA reads TGTGCCACGGTTAAGGGACAGGGGAACACTGAAGCTTTCTTT. The encoded protein is CATVKGQGNTEAFF.

CDR3 coding DNA: TGTGCCAGGGGAAAGACAGGGATGAACACTGAAGCTTTCTTT. This codes for CARGKTGMNTEAFF. The V and J genes are TRBV2 and TRBJ1-1, with TRBD1 matching 7 bases. The CDR3 has 14 amino acids. Germline V gene lookup returns CDR1 SNHLY and CDR2 FYNNEI. J gave up 0 bases and V 9 bases, and 7 bases lay outside the gene matches.

J is TRBJ1-1 and V is TRBV5-4; TRBD1 matches 8 bases. CDR1 is SGHNT and CDR2 is YYREEE in the germline V gene (reference sequence). Trimming cost V 9 bases and J 3 bases; bases outside gene matches: 7. The CDR3 is 13 amino acids. This chain's CDR3 is CAIWQGADTEAFF. DNA for the CDR3: TGTGCCATTTGGCAGGGGGCGGACACTGAAGCTTTCTTT.

The chain has TRBV2 and TRBJ1-2, with TRBD1 identical over 10 bases. This CDR3 region has 16 residues. Germline CDR1 reads SNHLY; CDR2 reads FYNNEI. The ends lost 4 bases at V and 3 bases at J; junction bases unmatched: 8. The CDR3 sequence: CASSGLRDRGYYGYTF. CDR3 nucleotides: TGTGCCAGCAGTGGCCTCCGGGACAGGGGTTACTATGGCTACACCTTC.

The V and J genes are TRBV18 and TRBJ2-4; either TRBD1 or TRBD2 may supply D (6 bases each). This CDR3 has 18 amino acids. V dropped 6 bases and J dropped 1 base, with 22 bases sitting between them. The V gene's germline CDR1 is KGHSH and CDR2 LQKENI. CDR3 amino acids: CASSRGTTGPLAKNIQYF. The CDR3 DNA follows: TGTGCCAGCTCTCGGGGGACCACAGGGCCCCTGGCCAAAAACATTCAGTACTTC.

The V gene is TRBV4-1, the J gene TRBJ2-7, with 9 positions matching TRBD1. The CDR3 has 17 amino acids. The germline gives CDR1 MGHRA, CDR2 YSYEKL. The trim removed 3 bases at V and 0 bases at J, leaving 9 bases unmatched. CDR3 nucleotide sequence: TGCGCCAGCAGCCAGACTCCGGGACAGGGCCCCTCCTACGAGCAGTACTTC. It translates to CASSQTPGQGPSYEQYF.

The genes are TRBV9 and TRBJ1-3; D ambiguous. CDR3 length equals 9 residues. Germline V gene lookup returns CDR1 SGDLS and CDR2 YYNGEE. The CDR3 DNA is TGTCCCCGTGGGAACCCCATATATTTT. Its protein product is CPRGNPIYF.

The genes are TRBV5-4 and TRBJ2-3, with TRBD2 matching 8 bases. Germline CDR1 is SGHNT and CDR2 is YYREEE (reference sequence). J lost 2 bases, V lost 5 bases, and 13 bases had no gene match. The CDR3 length is 17 residues. The CDR3 spells CASRPDPSGPPTDTQYF. DNA for the CDR3: TGTGCCAGCAGGCCTGACCCTAGCGGGCCCCCCACAGATACGCAGTATTTT.

This chain joins TRBV28 and TRBJ1-3; a possible D gene is TRBD1 (5 bases). Germline V CDR1 and CDR2: MDHEN, SYDVKM. With 4 bases removed from V and 7 bases from J, the gap between germline ends came to 14 bases. The CDR3 has 14 amino acids. This CDR3 reads CASSYPGSPNTIYF. In nucleotides, the CDR3 is TGTGCCAGCAGTTACCCAGGGTCCCCTAACACCATATATTTT.

This clone was detected once. The CDR3 is CASSRDSFRYGYTF. In nucleotides, the CDR3 is TGTGCCAGCAGCCGAGACAGTTTTCGATATGGCTACACCTTC. The rearrangement links TRBV6-5 to TRBJ1-2, with D possibly matching TRBD1 (5 bases). The CDR3 contains 14 residues. Trimming took off 6 bases at V and 5 bases at J, with 16 bases between the two ends. Germline lookup yields CDR1 MNHEY and CDR2 SVGAGI.

The rearrangement uses TRBV4-1 and TRBJ2-5, with D possibly being TRBD1 or TRBD2 (6 bases each). From germline, CDR1 is MGHRA and CDR2 YSYEKL. The CDR3 covers 16 residues. Trimming left V 4 bases short and J 4 bases short, with 19 bases between. This CDR3 is CASSLSDGGHGETQYF. The CDR3 DNA sequence: TGCGCCAGCAGCCTTTCCGACGGGGGACACGGAGAGACCCAGTACTTC.

This chain links TRBV11-2 with TRBJ1-1, with D unresolved. V lost 0 bases, J lost 1 base, and 3 bases lay in between. Germline CDR1 SGHAT, CDR2 FQNNGV. CDR3 length: 13 residues. DNA of the CDR3: TGTGCCAGCAGCTTAGAAGAGAACACTGAAGCTTTCTTT. Protein sequence: CASSLEENTEAFF.

The chain links TRBV7-3 to TRBJ2-2, with D possibly matching TRBD1 (5 bases). CDR3 length equals 17 residues. CDR1 and CDR2 from the germline V gene are SGHTA and FQGTGA. The V gene lost 3 bases and the J gene lost 0 bases, with 14 bases spanning the gap. The CDR3 sequence is CASSLEGAKTNTGELFF. DNA of the CDR3: TGTGCCAGCAGCTTGGAAGGGGCCAAGACGAACACCGGGGAGCTGTTTTTT. Supplemented by reference TRBV7-3 and TRBJ2-2, the full variable domain reads GAGVSQTPSNKVTEKGKYVELRCDPISGHTALYWYRQSLGQGPEFLIYFQGTGAADDSGLPNDRFFAVRPEGSVSTLKIQRTERGDSAVYLCASSLEGAKTNTGELFFGEGSRLTVL.

The V call is TRBV2, the J call TRBJ2-6; no firm D call. Looked up from germline, CDR1 is SNHLY and CDR2 is FYNNEI. The CDR3 sequence is 15 residues long. Trimming left V 4 bases short and J 0 bases short, with 7 bases between. CDR3 residues: CASSGGYSGANVLTF. In DNA form, the CDR3 reads TGTGCCAGCAGTGGGGGATACTCTGGGGCCAACGTCCTGACTTTC. The whole variable domain, remainder taken from reference TRBV2 and TRBJ2-6, is EPEVTQTPSHQVTQMGQEVILRCVPISNHLYFYWYRQILGQKVEFLVSFYNNEISEKSEIFDDQFSVERPDGSNFTLKIRSTKLEDSAMYFCASSGGYSGANVLTFGAGSRLTVL.

J is TRBJ1-5 and V is TRBV18, with D unclear. This CDR3 has 13 amino acids. The V and J ends lost 7 bases and 0 bases respectively, with 7 bases between them. CDR1 KGHSH and CDR2 LQKENI come from the germline V gene. Written as DNA, the CDR3 is TGTGCCAGCTGTGAGGATAGCAATCAGCCCCAGCATTTT. Translated, it gives CASCEDSNQPQHF.

Of note for this clone: At one end, the junction sequence differs from germline, possibly due to a read error. V is TRBV7-8 and J is TRBJ2-5; unclear D gene. Germline CDR1 SGHVS, CDR2 FQNEAQ. The length of the CDR3 is 12 residues. In DNA, the CDR3 is TGTGCCAGCAGCACCATACAAGAGCCCCAGTACTTC. It yields the protein CASSTIQEPQYF.